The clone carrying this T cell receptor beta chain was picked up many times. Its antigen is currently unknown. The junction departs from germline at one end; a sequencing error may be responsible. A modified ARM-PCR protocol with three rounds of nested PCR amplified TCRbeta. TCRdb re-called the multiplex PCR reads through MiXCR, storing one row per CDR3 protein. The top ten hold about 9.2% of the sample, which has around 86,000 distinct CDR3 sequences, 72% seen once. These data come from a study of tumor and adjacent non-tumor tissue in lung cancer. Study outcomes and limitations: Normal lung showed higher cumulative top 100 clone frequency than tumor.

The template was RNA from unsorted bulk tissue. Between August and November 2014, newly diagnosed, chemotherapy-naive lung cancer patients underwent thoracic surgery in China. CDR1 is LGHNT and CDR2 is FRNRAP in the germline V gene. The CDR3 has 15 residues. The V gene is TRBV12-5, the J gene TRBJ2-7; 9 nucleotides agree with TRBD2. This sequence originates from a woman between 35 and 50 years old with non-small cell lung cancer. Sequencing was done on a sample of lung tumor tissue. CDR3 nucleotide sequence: TGTGCTAGTGGACCCCCGCGGGAGGGCTCCCACGAGCAGTACTTC. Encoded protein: CASGPPREGSHEQYF.